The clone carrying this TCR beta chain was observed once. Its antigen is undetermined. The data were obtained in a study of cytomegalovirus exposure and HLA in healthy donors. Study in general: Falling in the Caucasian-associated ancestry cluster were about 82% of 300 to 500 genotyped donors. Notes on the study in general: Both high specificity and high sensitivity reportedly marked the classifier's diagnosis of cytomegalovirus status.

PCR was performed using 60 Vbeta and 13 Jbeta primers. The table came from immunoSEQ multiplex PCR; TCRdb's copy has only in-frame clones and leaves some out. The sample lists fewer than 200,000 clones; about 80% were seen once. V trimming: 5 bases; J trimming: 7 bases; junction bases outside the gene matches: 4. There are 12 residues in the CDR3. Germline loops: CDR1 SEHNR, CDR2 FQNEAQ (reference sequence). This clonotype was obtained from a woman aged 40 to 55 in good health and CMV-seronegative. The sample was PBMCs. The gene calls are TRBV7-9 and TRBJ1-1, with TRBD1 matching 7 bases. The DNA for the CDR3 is TGTGCCAGCAGCCCAAACAGGGGTGAAGCTTTCTTT. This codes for CASSPNRGEAFF.